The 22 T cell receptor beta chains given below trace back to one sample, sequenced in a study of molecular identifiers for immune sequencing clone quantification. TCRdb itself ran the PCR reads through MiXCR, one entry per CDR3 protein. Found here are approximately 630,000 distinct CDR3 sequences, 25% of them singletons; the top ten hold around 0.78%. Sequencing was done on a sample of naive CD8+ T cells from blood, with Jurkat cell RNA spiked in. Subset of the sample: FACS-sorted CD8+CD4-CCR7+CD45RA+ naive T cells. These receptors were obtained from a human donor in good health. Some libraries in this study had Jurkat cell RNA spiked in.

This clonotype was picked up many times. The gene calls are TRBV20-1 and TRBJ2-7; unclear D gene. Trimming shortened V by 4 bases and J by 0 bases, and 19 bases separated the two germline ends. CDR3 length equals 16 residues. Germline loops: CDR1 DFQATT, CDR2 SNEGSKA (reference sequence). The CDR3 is CSAISEWRISSYEQYF. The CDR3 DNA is TGCAGTGCTATATCAGAATGGCGGATAAGCTCCTACGAGCAGTACTTC.

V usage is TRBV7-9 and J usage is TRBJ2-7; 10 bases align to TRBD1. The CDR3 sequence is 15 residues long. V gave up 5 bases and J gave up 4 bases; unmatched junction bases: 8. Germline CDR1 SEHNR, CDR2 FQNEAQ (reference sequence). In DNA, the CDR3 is TGTGCCAGCAGCAAGGGACAGGGGTCACCATACGAGCAGTACTTC. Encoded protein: CASSKGQGSPYEQYF.

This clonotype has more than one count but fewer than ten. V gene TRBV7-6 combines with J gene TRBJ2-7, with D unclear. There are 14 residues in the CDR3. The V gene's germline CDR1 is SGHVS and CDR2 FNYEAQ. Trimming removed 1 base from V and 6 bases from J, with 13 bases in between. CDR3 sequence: CASSLGGGYSEQYF. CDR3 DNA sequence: TGTGCCAGCAGCTTAGGGGGTGGGTATAGCGAGCAGTACTTC.

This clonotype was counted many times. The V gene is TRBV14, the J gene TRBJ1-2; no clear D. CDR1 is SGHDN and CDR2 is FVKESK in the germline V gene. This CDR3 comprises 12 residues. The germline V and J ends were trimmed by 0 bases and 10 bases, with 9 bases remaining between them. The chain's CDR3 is CASSQDRAFYTF. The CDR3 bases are TGTGCCAGCAGCCAAGATCGAGCCTTCTACACCTTC. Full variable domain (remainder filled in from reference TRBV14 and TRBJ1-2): EAGVTQFPSHSVIEKGQTVTLRCDPISGHDNLYWYRRVMGKEIKFLLHFVKESKQDESGMPNNRFLAERTGGTYSTLKVQPAELEDSGVYFCASSQDRAFYTFGSGTRLTVV.

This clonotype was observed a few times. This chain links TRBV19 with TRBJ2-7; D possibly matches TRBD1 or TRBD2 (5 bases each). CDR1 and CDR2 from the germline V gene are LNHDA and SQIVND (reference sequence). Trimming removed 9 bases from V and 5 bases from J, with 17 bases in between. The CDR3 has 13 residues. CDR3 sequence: CASSGTGSNEQYF. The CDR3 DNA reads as TGTGCCAGCTCCGGGACGGGTTCTAACGAGCAGTACTTC.

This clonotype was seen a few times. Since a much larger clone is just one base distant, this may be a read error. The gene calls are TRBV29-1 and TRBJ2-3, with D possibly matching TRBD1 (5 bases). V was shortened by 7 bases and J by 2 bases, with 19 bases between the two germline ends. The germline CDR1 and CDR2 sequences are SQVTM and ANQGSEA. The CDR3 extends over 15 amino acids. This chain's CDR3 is CSAHGASFPTDTQYF. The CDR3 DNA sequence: TGCAGCGCCCATGGGGCTAGTTTCCCCACAGATACGCAGTATTTT.

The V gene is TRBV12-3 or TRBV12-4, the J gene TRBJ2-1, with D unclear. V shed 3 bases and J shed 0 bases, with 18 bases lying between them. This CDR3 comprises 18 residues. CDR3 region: CASSFIISSESSYNEQFF. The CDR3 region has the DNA TGTGCCAGCAGTTTCATCATTTCCTCCGAAAGCTCCTACAATGAGCAGTTCTTC.

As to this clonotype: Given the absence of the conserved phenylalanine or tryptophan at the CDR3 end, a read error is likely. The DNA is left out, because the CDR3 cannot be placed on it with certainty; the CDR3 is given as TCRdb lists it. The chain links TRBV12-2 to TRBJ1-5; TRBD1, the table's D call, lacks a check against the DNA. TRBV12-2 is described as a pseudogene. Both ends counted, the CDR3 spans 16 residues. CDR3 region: CASRLGDRDRHQPQHL.

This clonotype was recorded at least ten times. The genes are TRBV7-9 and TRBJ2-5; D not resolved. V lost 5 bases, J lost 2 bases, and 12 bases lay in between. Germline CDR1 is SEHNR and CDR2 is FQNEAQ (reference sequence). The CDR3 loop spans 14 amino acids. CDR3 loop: CASSPQALQETQYF. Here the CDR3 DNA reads TGTGCCAGCAGCCCCCAGGCCTTACAAGAGACCCAGTACTTC. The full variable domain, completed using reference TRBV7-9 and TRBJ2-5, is DTGVSQNPRHKITKRGQNVTFRCDPISEHNRLYWYRQTLGQGPEFLTYFQNEAQLEKSRLLSDRFSAERPKGSFSTLEIQRTEQGDSAMYLCASSPQALQETQYFGPGTRLLVL.

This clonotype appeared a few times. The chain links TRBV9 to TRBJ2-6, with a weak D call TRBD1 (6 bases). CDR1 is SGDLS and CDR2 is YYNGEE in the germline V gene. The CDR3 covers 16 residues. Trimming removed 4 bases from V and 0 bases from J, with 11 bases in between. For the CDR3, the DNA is TGTGCCAGCAGCTTAGAGGACAGCTCTGGGGCCAACGTCCTGACTTTC. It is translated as CASSLEDSSGANVLTF.

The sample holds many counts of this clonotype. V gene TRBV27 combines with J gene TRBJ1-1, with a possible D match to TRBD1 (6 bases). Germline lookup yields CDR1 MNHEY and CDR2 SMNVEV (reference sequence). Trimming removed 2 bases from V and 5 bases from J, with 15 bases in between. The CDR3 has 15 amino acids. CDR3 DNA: TGTGCCAGCAGTTTAGTGGCGGCGAGGGGGACTGAAGCTTTCTTT. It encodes CASSLVAARGTEAFF.

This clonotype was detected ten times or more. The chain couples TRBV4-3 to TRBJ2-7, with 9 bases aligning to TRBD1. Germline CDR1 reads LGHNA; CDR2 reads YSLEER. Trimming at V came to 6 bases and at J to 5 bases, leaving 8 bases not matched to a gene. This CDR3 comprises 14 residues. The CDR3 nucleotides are TGCGCCAGCAGTCCGGGACAGGGTATCGACGAGCAGTACTTC. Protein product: CASSPGQGIDEQYF.

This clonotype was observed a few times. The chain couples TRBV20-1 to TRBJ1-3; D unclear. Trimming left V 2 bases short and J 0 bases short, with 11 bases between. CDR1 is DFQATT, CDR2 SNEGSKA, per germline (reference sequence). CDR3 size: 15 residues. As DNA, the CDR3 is TGCAGTGCTAGACCGGTGGACCTCTCTGGAAACACCATATATTTT. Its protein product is CSARPVDLSGNTIYF.

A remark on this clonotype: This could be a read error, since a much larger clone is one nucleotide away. The CDR3 loop is CASSQESERSYNEQFF. CDR3 nucleotide sequence: TGCGCCAGCAGCCAAGAGTCCGAGCGCTCCTACAATGAGCAGTTCTTC. V gene TRBV4-3 combines with J gene TRBJ2-1; D gene uncertain. Germline V gives CDR1 LGHNA, CDR2 YSLEER. This CDR3 has 16 residues. The V end lost 0 bases, the J end lost 0 bases, and 9 bases lay between the germline ends.

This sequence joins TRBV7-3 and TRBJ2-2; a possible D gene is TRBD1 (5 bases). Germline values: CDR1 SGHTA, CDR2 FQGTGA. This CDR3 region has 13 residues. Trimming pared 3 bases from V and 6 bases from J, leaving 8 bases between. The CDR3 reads CASSFPGSGELFF. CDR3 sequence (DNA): TGTGCCAGCAGCTTTCCAGGGTCCGGGGAGCTGTTTTTT.

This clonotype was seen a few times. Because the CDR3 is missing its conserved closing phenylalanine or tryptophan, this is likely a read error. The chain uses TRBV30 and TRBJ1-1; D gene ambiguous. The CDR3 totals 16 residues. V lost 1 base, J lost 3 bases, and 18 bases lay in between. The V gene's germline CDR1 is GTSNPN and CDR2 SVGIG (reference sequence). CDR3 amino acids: CAWSGSFGVGYTEAFS. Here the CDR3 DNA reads TGTGCCTGGAGTGGTAGCTTCGGCGTAGGTTACACTGAAGCTTTCTCT.

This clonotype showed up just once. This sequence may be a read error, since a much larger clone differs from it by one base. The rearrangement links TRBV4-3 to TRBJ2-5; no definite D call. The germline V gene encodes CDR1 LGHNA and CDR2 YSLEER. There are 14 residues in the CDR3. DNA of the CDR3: TGCCCCAGCAGCCAAGAGGCAAACTTAGAGACCCAGTACTTC. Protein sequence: CPSSQEANLETQYF.

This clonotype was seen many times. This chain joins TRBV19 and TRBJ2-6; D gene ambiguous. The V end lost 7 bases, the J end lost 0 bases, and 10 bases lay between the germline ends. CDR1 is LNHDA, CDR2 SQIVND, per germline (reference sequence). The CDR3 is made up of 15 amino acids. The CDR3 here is CASIDPYSGANVLTF. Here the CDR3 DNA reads TGTGCCAGTATTGATCCGTACTCTGGGGCCAACGTCCTGACTTTC. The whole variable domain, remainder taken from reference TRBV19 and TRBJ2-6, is DGGITQSPKYLFRKEGQNVTLSCEQNLNHDAMYWYRQDPGQGLRLIYYSQIVNDFQKGDIAEGYSVSREKKESFPLTVTSAQKNPTAFYLCASIDPYSGANVLTFGAGSRLTVL.

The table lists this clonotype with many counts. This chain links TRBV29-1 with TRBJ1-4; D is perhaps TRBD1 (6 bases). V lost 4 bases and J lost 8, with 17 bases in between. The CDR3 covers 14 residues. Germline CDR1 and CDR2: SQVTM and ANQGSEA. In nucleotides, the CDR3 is TGCAGCGTTGGAGGGGGGGCAGGTCAGGAAAAACTGTTTTTT. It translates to CSVGGGAGQEKLFF.

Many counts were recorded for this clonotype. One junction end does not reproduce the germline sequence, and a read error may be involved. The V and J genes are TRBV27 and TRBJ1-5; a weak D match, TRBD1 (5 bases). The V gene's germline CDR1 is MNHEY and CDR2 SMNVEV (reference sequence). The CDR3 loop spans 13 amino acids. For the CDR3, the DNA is TGCGCCAGCAGCTTGAGGGGAGGTCAGCCCCAGCATTTT. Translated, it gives CASSLRGGQPQHF.

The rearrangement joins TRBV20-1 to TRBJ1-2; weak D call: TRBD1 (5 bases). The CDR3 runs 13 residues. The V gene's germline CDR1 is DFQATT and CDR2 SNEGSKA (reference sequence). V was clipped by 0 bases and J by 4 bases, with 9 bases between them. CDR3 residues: CSARERGSYGYTF. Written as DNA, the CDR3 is TGCAGTGCTAGAGAGAGGGGAAGCTATGGCTACACCTTC.

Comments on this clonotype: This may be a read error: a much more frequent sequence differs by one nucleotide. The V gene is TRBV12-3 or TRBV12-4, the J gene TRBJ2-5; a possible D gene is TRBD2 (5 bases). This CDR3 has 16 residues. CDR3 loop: CASGFSEREGSETQYF. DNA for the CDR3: TGTGCCAGCGGTTTTAGCGAAAGAGAGGGCAGTGAGACCCAGTACTTC.